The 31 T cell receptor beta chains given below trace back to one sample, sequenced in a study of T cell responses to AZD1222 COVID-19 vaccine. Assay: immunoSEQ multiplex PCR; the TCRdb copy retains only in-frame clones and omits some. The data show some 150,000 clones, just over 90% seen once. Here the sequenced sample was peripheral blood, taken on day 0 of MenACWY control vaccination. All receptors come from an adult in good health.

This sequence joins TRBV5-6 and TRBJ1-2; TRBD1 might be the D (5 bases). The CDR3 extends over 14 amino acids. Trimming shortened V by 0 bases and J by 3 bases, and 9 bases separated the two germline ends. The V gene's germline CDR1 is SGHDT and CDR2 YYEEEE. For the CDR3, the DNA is TGTGCCAGCAGCTTGGCCGGGGCGCACTATGGCTACACCTTC. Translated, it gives CASSLAGAHYGYTF.

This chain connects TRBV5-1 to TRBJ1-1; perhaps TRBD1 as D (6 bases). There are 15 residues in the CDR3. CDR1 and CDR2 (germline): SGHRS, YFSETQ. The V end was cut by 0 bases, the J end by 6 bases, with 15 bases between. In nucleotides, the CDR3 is TGCGCCAGCAGCTTGGGCAGGGGCCGAGACCCTGAAGCTTTCTTT. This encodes CASSLGRGRDPEAFF.

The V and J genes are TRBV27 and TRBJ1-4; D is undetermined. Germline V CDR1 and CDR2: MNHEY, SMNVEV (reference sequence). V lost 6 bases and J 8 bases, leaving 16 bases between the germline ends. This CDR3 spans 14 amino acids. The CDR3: CASSLVTESEKLFF. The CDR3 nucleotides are TGTGCCAGCAGCTTGGTAACAGAGAGCGAAAAACTGTTTTTT. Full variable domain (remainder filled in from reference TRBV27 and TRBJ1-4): EAQVTQNPRYLITVTGKKLTVTCSQNMNHEYMSWYRQDPGLGLRQIYYSMNVEVTDKGDVPEGYKVSRKEKRNFPLILESPSPNQTSLYFCASSLVTESEKLFFGSGTQLSVL.

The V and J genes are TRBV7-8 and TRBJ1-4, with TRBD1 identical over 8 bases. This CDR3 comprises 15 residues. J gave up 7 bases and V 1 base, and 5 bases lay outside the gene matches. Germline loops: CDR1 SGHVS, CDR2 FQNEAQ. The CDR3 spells CASSLGAGGIEKLFF. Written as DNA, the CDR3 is TGTGCCAGCAGCTTAGGGGCAGGGGGCATTGAAAAACTGTTTTTT.

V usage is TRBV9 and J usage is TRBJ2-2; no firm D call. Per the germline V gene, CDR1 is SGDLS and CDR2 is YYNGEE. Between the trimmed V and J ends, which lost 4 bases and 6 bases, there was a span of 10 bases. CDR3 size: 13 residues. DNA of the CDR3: TGTGCCAGCAGCCCTACGGTGGCCGGGGAGCTGTTTTTT. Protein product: CASSPTVAGELFF.

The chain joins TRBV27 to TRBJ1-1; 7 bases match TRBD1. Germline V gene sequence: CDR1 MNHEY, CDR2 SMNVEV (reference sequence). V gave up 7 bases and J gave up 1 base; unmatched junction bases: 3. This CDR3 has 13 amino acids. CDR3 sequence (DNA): TGTGCCAGCACCCGGGACAGGAACACTGAAGCTTTCTTT. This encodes CASTRDRNTEAFF.

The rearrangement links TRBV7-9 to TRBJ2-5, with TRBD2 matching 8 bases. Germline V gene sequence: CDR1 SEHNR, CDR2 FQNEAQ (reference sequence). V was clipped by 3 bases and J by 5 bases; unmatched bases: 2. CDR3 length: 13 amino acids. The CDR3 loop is CASSFGGVETQYF. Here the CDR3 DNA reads TGTGCCAGCAGCTTCGGGGGGGTGGAGACCCAGTACTTC.

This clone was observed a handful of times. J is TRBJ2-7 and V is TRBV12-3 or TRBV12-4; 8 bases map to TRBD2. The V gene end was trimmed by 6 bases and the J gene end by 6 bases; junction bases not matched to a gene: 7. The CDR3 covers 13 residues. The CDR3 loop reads CASRQTSAGEQYF. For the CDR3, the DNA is TGTGCCAGCAGACAGACTAGCGCGGGCGAGCAGTACTTC.

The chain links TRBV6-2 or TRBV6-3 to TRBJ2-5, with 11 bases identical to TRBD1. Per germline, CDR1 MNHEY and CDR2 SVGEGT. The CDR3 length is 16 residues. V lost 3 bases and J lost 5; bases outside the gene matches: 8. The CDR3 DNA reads TGTGCCAGCAGTTATCCGGACAGGGGGCCGGTGGAGACCCAGTACTTC. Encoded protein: CASSYPDRGPVETQYF.

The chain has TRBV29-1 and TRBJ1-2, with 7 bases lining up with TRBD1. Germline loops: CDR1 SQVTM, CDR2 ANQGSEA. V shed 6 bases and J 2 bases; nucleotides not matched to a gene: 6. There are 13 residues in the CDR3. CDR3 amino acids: CSVPGQPNYGYTF. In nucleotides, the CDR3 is TGCAGCGTACCGGGACAGCCAAACTATGGCTACACCTTC.

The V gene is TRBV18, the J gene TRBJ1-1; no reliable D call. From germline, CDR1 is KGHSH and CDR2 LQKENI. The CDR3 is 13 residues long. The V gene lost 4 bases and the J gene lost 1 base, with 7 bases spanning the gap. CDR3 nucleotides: TGTGCCAGCTCACACAGCTCGAACACTGAAGCTTTCTTT. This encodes CASSHSSNTEAFF.

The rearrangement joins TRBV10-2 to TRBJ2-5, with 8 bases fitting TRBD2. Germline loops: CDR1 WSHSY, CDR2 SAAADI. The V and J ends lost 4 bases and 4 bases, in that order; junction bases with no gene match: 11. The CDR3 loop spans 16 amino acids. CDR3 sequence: CASSVGPAGDRETQYF. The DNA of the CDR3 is TGCGCCAGCAGTGTGGGACCAGCGGGAGATCGAGAGACCCAGTACTTC.

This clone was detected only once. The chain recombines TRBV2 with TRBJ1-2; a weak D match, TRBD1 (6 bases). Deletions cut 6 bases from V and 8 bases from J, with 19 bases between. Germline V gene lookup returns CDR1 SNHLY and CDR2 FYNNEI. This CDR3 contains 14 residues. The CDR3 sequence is CASRGDRPLGGYTF. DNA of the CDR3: TGTGCCAGCAGAGGAGACAGGCCCTTAGGGGGCTACACCTTC.

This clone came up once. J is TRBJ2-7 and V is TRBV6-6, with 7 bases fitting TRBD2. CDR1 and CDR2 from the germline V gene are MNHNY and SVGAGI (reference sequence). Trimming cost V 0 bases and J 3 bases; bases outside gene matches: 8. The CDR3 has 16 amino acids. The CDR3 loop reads CASSYSFRTSVYEQYF. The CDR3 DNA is TGTGCCAGCAGTTACTCGTTCCGAACTAGCGTCTACGAGCAGTACTTC.

CDR3 nucleotide sequence: TGTGCCAGCAGCCAAGCTGGACTAGCGGTAAGCTCCTACGAGCAGTACTTC. It translates to CASSQAGLAVSSYEQYF. The chain links TRBV4-2 to TRBJ2-7; 10 bases are shared with TRBD2. This CDR3 spans 17 amino acids. V lost 1 base, J lost 0 bases, and 6 bases stayed unmatched. Germline CDR1 reads LGHNA; CDR2 reads YNFKEQ.

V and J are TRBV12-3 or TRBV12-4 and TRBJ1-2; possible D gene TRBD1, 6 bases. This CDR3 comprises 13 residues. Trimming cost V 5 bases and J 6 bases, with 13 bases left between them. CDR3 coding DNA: TGTGCCAGCAGTCCACAGGGTTGGGATGGCTACACCTTC. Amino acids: CASSPQGWDGYTF.

In DNA, the CDR3 is TGTGCCAGCAGCTTCCCACTAGCGGGGGGGCAAGAGACCCAGTACTTC. Its protein is CASSFPLAGGQETQYF. The chain recombines TRBV7-2 with TRBJ2-5; 13 positions agree with TRBD2. Trimming cost V 3 bases and J 2 bases; bases outside gene matches: 3. Looked up from germline, CDR1 is SGHTA and CDR2 is FQGNSA. This CDR3 has 16 residues.

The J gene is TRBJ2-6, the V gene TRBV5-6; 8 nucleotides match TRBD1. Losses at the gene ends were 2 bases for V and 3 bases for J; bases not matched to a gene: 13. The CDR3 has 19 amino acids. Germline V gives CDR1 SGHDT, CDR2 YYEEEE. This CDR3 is CASSFLDRAYRYGANVLTF. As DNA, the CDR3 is TGTGCCAGCAGCTTCTTGGACAGGGCCTACAGGTATGGGGCCAACGTCCTGACTTTC.

The CDR3: CASGLSAITEAFF. The CDR3 bases are TGTGCCAGCGGGTTGTCAGCGATCACTGAAGCTTTCTTT. This sequence joins TRBV27 and TRBJ1-1, with no clear D. The CDR3 has 13 residues. CDR1 MNHEY and CDR2 SMNVEV come from the germline V gene (reference sequence). Trimming took off 8 bases at V and 4 bases at J, with 14 bases between the two ends.

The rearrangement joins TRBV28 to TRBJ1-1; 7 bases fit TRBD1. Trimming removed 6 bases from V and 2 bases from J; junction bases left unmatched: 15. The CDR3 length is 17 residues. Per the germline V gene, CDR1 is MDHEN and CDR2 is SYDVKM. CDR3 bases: TGTGCCAGCAGCCCTCCCCGCGGCAGGGGGGTTAACACTGAAGCTTTCTTT. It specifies CASSPPRGRGVNTEAFF.

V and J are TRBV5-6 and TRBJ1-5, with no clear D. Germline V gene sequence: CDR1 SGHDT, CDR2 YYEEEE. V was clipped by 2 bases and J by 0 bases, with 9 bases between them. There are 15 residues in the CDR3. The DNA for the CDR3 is TGTGCCAGCAGCTTTTATCCTAATAGCAATCAGCCCCAGCATTTT. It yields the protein CASSFYPNSNQPQHF. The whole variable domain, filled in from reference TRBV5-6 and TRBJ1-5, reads DAGVTQSPTHLIKTRGQQVTLRCSPKSGHDTVSWYQQALGQGPQFIFQYYEEEERQRGNFPDRFSGHQFPNYSSELNVNALLLGDSALYLCASSFYPNSNQPQHFGDGTRLSIL.

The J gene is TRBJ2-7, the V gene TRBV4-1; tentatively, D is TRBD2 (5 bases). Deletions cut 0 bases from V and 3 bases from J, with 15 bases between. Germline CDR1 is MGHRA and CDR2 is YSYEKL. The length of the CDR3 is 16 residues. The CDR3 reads CASSQEPSTDLYEQYF. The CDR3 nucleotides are TGCGCCAGCAGCCAAGAGCCTAGCACCGACCTCTACGAGCAGTACTTC.

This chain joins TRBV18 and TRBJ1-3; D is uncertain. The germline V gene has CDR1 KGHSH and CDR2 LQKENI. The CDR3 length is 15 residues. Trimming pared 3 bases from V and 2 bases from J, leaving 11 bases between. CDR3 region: CASSPERVAGNTIYF. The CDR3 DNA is TGTGCCAGCTCACCCGAAAGGGTCGCTGGAAACACCATATATTTT.

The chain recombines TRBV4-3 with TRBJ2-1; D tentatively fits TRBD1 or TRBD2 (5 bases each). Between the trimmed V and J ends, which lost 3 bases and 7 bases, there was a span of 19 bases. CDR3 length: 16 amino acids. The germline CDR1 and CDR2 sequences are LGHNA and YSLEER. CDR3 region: CASSQGPGTGWNEQFF. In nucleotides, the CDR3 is TGCGCCAGCAGCCAGGGTCCAGGGACGGGGTGGAATGAGCAGTTCTTC.

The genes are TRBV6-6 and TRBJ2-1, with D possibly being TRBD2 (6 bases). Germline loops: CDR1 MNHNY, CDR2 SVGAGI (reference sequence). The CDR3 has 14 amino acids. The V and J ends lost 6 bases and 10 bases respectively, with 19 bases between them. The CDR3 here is CASSLGTPGREQFF. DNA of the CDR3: TGTGCCAGCAGCCTCGGGACTCCTGGGAGGGAGCAGTTCTTC.

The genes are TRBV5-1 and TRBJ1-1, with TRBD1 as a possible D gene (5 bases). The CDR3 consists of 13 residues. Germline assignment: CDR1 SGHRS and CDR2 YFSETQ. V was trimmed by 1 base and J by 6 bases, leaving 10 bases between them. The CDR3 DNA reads TGCGCCAGCAGCTTGCGGACATCGTCTGAAGCTTTCTTT. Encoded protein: CASSLRTSSEAFF. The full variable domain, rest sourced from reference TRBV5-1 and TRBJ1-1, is KAGVTQTPRYLIKTRGQQVTLSCSPISGHRSVSWYQQTPGQGLQFLFEYFSETQRNKGNFPGRFSGRQFSNSRSEMNVSTLELGDSALYLCASSLRTSSEAFFGQGTRLTVV.

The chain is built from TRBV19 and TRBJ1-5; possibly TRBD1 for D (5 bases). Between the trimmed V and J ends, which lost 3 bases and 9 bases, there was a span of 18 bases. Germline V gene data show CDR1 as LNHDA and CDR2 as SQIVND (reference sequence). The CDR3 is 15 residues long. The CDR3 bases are TGTGCCAGTAGTATCCCCCGGGACCCTATAGGGCCCCAGCATTTT. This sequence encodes CASSIPRDPIGPQHF.

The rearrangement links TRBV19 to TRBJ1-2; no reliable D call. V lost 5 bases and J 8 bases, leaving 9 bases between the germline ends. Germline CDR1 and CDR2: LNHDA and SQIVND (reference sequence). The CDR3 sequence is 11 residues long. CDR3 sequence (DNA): TGTGCCAGTAGTGAGGGAAACGGCTACACCTTC. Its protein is CASSEGNGYTF.

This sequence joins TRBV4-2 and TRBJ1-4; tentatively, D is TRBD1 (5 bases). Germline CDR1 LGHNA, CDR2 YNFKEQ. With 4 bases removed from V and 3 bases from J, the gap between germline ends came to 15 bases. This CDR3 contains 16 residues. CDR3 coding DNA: TGTGCCAGCAGCCGCGCAGCGGAGGGGCCTAATGAAAAACTGTTTTTT. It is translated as CASSRAAEGPNEKLFF.

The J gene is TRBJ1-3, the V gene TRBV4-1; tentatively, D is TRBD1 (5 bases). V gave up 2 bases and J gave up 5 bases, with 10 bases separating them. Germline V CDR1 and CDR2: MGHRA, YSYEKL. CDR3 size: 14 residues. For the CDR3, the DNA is TGCGCCAGCAGCCAATGGGGGGTTAGAAACACCATATATTTT. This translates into CASSQWGVRNTIYF.

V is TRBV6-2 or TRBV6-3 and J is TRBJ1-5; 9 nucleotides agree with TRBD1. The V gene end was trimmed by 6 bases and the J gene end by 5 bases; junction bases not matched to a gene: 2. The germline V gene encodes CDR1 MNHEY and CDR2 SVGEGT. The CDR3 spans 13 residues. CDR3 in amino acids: CASSRDRDQPQHF. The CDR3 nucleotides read TGTGCCAGCAGCAGGGACAGGGATCAGCCCCAGCATTTT.